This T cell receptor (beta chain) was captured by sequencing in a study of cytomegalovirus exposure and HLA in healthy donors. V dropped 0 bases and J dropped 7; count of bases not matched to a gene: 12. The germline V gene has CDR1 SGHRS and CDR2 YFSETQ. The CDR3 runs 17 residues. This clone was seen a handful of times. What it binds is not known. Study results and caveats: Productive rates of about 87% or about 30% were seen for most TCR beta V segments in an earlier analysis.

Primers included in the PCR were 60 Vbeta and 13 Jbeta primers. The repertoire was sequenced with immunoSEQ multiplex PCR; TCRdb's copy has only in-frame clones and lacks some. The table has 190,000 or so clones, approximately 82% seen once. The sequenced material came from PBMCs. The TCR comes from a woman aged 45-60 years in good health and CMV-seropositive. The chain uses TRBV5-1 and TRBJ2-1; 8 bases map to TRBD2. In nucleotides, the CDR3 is TGCGCCAGCAGCTTGGCCGCGAGCGGGGGCCTAAGGAATGAGCAGTTCTTC. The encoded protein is CASSLAASGGLRNEQFF. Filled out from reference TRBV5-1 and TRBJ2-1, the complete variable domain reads KAGVTQTPRYLIKTRGQQVTLSCSPISGHRSVSWYQQTPGQGLQFLFEYFSETQRNKGNFPGRFSGRQFSNSRSEMNVSTLELGDSALYLCASSLAASGGLRNEQFFGPGTRLTVL.